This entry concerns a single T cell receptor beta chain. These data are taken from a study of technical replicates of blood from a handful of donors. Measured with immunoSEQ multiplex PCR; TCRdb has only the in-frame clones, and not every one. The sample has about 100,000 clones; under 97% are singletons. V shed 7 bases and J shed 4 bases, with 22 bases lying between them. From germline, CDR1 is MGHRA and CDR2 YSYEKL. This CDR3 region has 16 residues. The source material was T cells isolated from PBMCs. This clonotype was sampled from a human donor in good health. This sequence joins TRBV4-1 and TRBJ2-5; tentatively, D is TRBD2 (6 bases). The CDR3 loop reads CASKVAAMSPRETQYF. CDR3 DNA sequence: TGCGCCAGCAAAGTAGCGGCAATGAGCCCCAGAGAGACCCAGTACTTC.